One and the same sample provided the 30 T cell receptor beta chains below, sequenced in a study of cytomegalovirus exposure and HLA in healthy donors. Produced via immunoSEQ multiplex PCR; TCRdb's table is partial and in-frame only. The repertoire has 50,000 to 65,000 clones, roughly nine tenths of them found once; the top ten carry around 8%. The sequencing sample was made of PBMCs. These receptors all stem from a young woman in good health and CMV-seropositive.

This rearrangement joins TRBV4-2 to TRBJ2-7, with 7 bases lining up with TRBD1. The CDR3 length is 15 residues. Losses at the gene ends were 0 bases for V and 4 bases for J; bases not matched to a gene: 6. The germline CDR1 and CDR2 sequences are LGHNA and YNFKEQ. CDR3 sequence reads: CASSQDSGRGYEQYF. The CDR3, as DNA: TGTGCCAGCAGCCAAGATTCGGGCAGGGGGTACGAGCAGTACTTC.

The chain joins TRBV6-5 to TRBJ2-7; D remains unclear. The V gene's germline CDR1 is MNHEY and CDR2 SVGAGI. The CDR3 is 13 residues long. V gave up 2 bases and J gave up 4 bases, with 9 bases separating them. The CDR3 sequence: CASSYGRRYEQYF. The CDR3 DNA reads as TGTGCCAGCAGTTACGGTCGGCGGTACGAGCAGTACTTC.

V gene TRBV27 combines with J gene TRBJ1-2, with a tentative D call TRBD1 (5 bases). V was pared by 3 bases and J by 2 bases, with 16 bases between. This CDR3 region has 16 residues. Germline V gene lookup returns CDR1 MNHEY and CDR2 SMNVEV (reference sequence). The CDR3 here is CASSFVNARVNYGYTF. The CDR3 coding sequence is TGTGCCAGCAGTTTTGTAAACGCCAGGGTCAACTATGGCTACACCTTC.

The chain is built from TRBV6-5 and TRBJ1-1, with a possible D match to TRBD1 (5 bases). The CDR3 consists of 13 residues. Trimming took off 0 bases at V and 9 bases at J, with 11 bases between the two ends. The germline gives CDR1 MNHEY, CDR2 SVGAGI. As DNA, the CDR3 is TGTGCCAGCAGTTACTCAGAAAGGGGCCAAGCTTTCTTT. Residues: CASSYSERGQAFF.

The chain couples TRBV7-3 to TRBJ2-3; 7 bases are a match to TRBD1. Trimming removed 5 bases from V and 1 base from J; junction bases left unmatched: 6. The V gene's germline CDR1 is SGHTA and CDR2 FQGTGA. This CDR3 comprises 15 residues. The DNA of the CDR3 is TGTGCCAGCAGCCCTAGGGGGCAGGGCACAGATACGCAGTATTTT. Its translation is CASSPRGQGTDTQYF.

J is TRBJ2-1 and V is TRBV7-2, with TRBD1 identical over 8 bases. Unmatched junction bases numbered 7, after V lost 1 base and J lost 2 bases. Germline V lookup: CDR1 SGHTA, CDR2 FQGNSA. The CDR3 extends over 17 amino acids. CDR3 nucleotide sequence: TGTGCCAGCAGCTTAGATTCGCAGGGGGCGGCCTACAATGAGCAGTTCTTC. It is translated as CASSLDSQGAAYNEQFF.

The chain combines TRBV28 with TRBJ1-4; 7 bases align to TRBD1. The CDR3 has 14 amino acids. V shed 4 bases, J shed 7 bases, and the junction held 6 bases outside the gene matches. Germline CDR1 is MDHEN and CDR2 is SYDVKM. CDR3 nucleotide sequence: TGTGCCAGCAGTTCTCCGACAGGGTCTGAAAAACTGTTTTTT. This encodes CASSSPTGSEKLFF.

This chain uses TRBV5-4 with TRBJ2-3; 9 bases match TRBD1. This CDR3 contains 14 residues. The V segment lost 4 bases and the J segment 7 bases; nucleotides outside the gene matches: 7. Germline lookup yields CDR1 SGHNT and CDR2 YYREEE (reference sequence). The CDR3 region has the DNA TGTGCCAGCAGCATCCGGGACAGGGTAAATACGCAGTATTTT. This sequence encodes CASSIRDRVNTQYF.

Written as DNA, the CDR3 is TGTGCCAGCAGCTCGAGGGGGTTCGACGAGCAGTACTTC. Translation gives CASSSRGFDEQYF. V gene TRBV7-9 combines with J gene TRBJ2-7; possible D gene TRBD1, 6 bases. In germline, CDR1 is SEHNR, CDR2 FQNEAQ (reference sequence). Trimming stripped 4 bases from V and 5 bases from J, with 12 bases between. There are 13 residues in the CDR3. Full variable domain (missing parts from reference TRBV7-9 and TRBJ2-7): DTGVSQNPRHKITKRGQNVTFRCDPISEHNRLYWYRQTLGQGPEFLTYFQNEAQLEKSRLLSDRFSAERPKGSFSTLEIQRTEQGDSAMYLCASSSRGFDEQYFGPGTRLTVT.

The chain employs TRBV5-6 and TRBJ1-5; the match to TRBD1 covers 8 bases. Per the germline V gene, CDR1 is SGHDT and CDR2 is YYEEEE. V shed 2 bases, J shed 2 bases, and the junction held 9 bases outside the gene matches. The CDR3 has 17 residues. CDR3 in amino acids: CASSFSRDRQGNQPQHF. DNA of the CDR3: TGTGCCAGCAGCTTTTCCCGGGACAGGCAGGGCAATCAGCCCCAGCATTTT.

This chain joins TRBV28 and TRBJ1-1, with D perhaps matching TRBD1 (5 bases). The CDR3 runs to 15 residues. Trimming took 3 bases from V and 0 from J, leaving 11 bases between them. The germline gives CDR1 MDHEN, CDR2 SYDVKM. The CDR3 region is CASSLNRRLNTEAFF. For the CDR3, the DNA is TGTGCCAGCAGTTTGAACAGGCGGTTGAACACTGAAGCTTTCTTT.

The chain carries TRBV2 and TRBJ1-2, with D possibly TRBD1 on 6 matching bases. Trimming stripped 6 bases from V and 2 bases from J, with 10 bases between. CDR3 size: 13 residues. CDR1 is SNHLY and CDR2 is FYNNEI in the germline V gene. This CDR3 is CASSPDRNYGYTF. Here the CDR3 DNA reads TGTGCCAGCAGCCCCGACAGGAACTATGGCTACACCTTC.

V gene TRBV27 combines with J gene TRBJ2-1, with D hard to call. From germline, CDR1 is MNHEY and CDR2 SMNVEV (reference sequence). The CDR3 loop spans 15 amino acids. The V end was cut by 10 bases, the J end by 2 bases, with 18 bases between. The CDR3 DNA reads as TGTGCCACCTCCTCGGGTGCGGTTCCCTACAATGAGCAGTTCTTC. Its protein product is CATSSGAVPYNEQFF.

The rearrangement uses TRBV4-1 and TRBJ1-5, with D tentatively TRBD1 (5 bases). Germline CDR1 MGHRA, CDR2 YSYEKL. The CDR3 contains 15 residues. With 0 bases removed from V and 7 bases from J, the gap between germline ends came to 13 bases. The CDR3 loop is CASSQDPGVAQPQHF. CDR3 nucleotide sequence: TGCGCCAGCAGCCAAGATCCGGGGGTGGCACAGCCCCAGCATTTT.

V gene TRBV7-3 combines with J gene TRBJ2-2; 12 bases are shared with TRBD2. There are 17 residues in the CDR3. Germline V gene data show CDR1 as SGHTA and CDR2 as FQGTGA. Trimming took 3 bases from V and 0 from J; bases not matched to a gene: 2. CDR3 sequence (DNA): TGTGCCAGCAGCTTGCCTAGCGGGGGGGCGAACACCGGGGAGCTGTTTTTT. Translating gives CASSLPSGGANTGELFF. Drawing the rest from reference TRBV7-3 and TRBJ2-2, the complete variable domain is GAGVSQTPSNKVTEKGKYVELRCDPISGHTALYWYRQSLGQGPEFLIYFQGTGAADDSGLPNDRFFAVRPEGSVSTLKIQRTERGDSAVYLCASSLPSGGANTGELFFGEGSRLTVL.

A single count supports this clone. V usage is TRBV27 and J usage is TRBJ2-7; tentatively, D is TRBD1 (5 bases). This CDR3 region has 15 residues. The V and J ends lost 3 bases and 1 base respectively, with 13 bases between them. Germline CDR1 reads MNHEY; CDR2 reads SMNVEV (reference sequence). The chain's CDR3 is CASSFGAGSSYEQYF. CDR3 DNA: TGTGCCAGCAGTTTTGGGGCCGGATCTTCCTACGAGCAGTACTTC.

This clone was observed a few times. The chain combines TRBV5-1 with TRBJ1-2, with TRBD1 matching over 7 bases. With 0 bases clipped from V and 6 bases from J, the junction kept 5 bases outside the gene matches. In germline, CDR1 is SGHRS, CDR2 YFSETQ. CDR3 length: 14 residues. The CDR3 protein is CASSLGQGGDGYTF. The CDR3 region has the DNA TGCGCCAGCAGCTTGGGCCAAGGGGGCGATGGCTACACCTTC.

The genes are TRBV7-6 and TRBJ2-1; D is possibly TRBD2 (6 bases). The V gene's germline CDR1 is SGHVS and CDR2 FNYEAQ. V lost 1 base and J lost 0, with 13 bases in between. There are 17 residues in the CDR3. CDR3 protein: CASSLGLATLSYNEQFF. The CDR3 region has the DNA TGTGCCAGCAGCTTAGGGCTAGCGACCCTCTCCTACAATGAGCAGTTCTTC.

This chain joins TRBV5-6 and TRBJ1-6; 8 bases agree with TRBD1. The trim removed 2 bases at V and 12 bases at J, leaving 7 bases unmatched. Looked up from germline, CDR1 is SGHDT and CDR2 is YYEEEE. The CDR3 sequence is 14 residues long. CDR3 sequence: CASSFMDREVPLHF. In DNA form, the CDR3 reads TGTGCCAGCAGCTTCATGGACAGGGAAGTACCCCTCCACTTT.

The rearrangement uses TRBV4-1 and TRBJ2-2; tentatively, D is TRBD1 (6 bases). Germline CDR1 MGHRA, CDR2 YSYEKL. This CDR3 has 17 residues. The germline V and J ends were trimmed by 0 bases and 4 bases, with 15 bases remaining between them. The CDR3 DNA reads as TGCGCCAGCAGCCAAGAAGGGCGACAAGGGGGCACCGGGGAGCTGTTTTTT. Residues: CASSQEGRQGGTGELFF.

The gene calls are TRBV4-2 and TRBJ1-6; 7 positions agree with TRBD1. This CDR3 is 15 amino acids long. Germline assignment: CDR1 LGHNA and CDR2 YNFKEQ. V lost 0 bases to trimming and J lost 8 bases; unmatched junction nucleotides: 4. The CDR3 here is CASSQDGTADSPLHF. CDR3 DNA sequence: TGTGCCAGCAGCCAAGACGGGACAGCTGATTCACCCCTCCACTTT.

The CDR3 reads CASANRGQDEFF. The DNA of the CDR3 is TGTGCCAGCGCTAACAGGGGGCAAGATGAGTTCTTC. The V and J genes are TRBV6-1 and TRBJ2-1; TRBD1 aligns across 9 bases. The CDR3 totals 12 residues. After removal of 8 bases from V and 14 bases from J, the junction contained 10 bases not matched to a gene. Germline V CDR1 and CDR2: MNHNS, SASEGT.

Here the CDR3 reads CASSGTPNGELFF. CDR3 coding DNA: TGTGCCAGTTCCGGGACACCCAACGGGGAGCTGTTTTTT. The V and J genes are TRBV6-5 and TRBJ2-2; tentatively, D is TRBD1 (6 bases). Germline V gene data show CDR1 as MNHEY and CDR2 as SVGAGI. The CDR3 has 13 residues. V dropped 9 bases and J dropped 7 bases, with 15 bases sitting between them.

This chain uses TRBV28 with TRBJ2-7, with TRBD2 matching over 11 bases. CDR1 and CDR2 from the germline V gene are MDHEN and SYDVKM. With 6 bases clipped from V and 1 base from J, the junction kept 5 bases outside the gene matches. The CDR3 contains 15 residues. This CDR3 reads CASSRWTSGSYEQYF. The CDR3 DNA follows: TGTGCCAGCAGCCGATGGACTAGCGGGTCCTACGAGCAGTACTTC.

This clone was seen once. The chain recombines TRBV10-2 with TRBJ2-7; 10 nucleotides agree with TRBD1. J lost 5 bases, V lost 1 base, and 20 bases had no gene match. The V gene's germline CDR1 is WSHSY and CDR2 SAAADI. This CDR3 is built from 20 residues. The DNA of the CDR3 is TGCGCCAGCAGTGAGTTAACGGAGGACAGGGGGACGGTGGCTTGGGACGAGCAGTACTTC. Residues: CASSELTEDRGTVAWDEQYF.

This chain joins TRBV9 and TRBJ2-3; 10 bases agree with TRBD2. CDR3 length: 16 residues. The germline CDR1 and CDR2 sequences are SGDLS and YYNGEE. Trimming removed 0 bases from V and 2 bases from J; junction bases left unmatched: 3. CDR3 sequence reads: CASSVDLAGATDTQYF. The CDR3 coding sequence is TGTGCCAGCAGCGTAGATCTAGCGGGGGCCACAGATACGCAGTATTTT. Complete variable domain (other parts from reference TRBV9 and TRBJ2-3): DSGVTQTPKHLITATGQRVTLRCSPRSGDLSVYWYQQSLDQGLQFLIQYYNGEERAKGNILERFSAQQFPDLHSELNLSSLELGDSALYFCASSVDLAGATDTQYFGPGTRLTVL.

The V call is TRBV7-9, the J call TRBJ1-2, with TRBD1 as a possible D gene (6 bases). The germline CDR1 and CDR2 sequences are SEHNR and FQNEAQ (reference sequence). V was cut by 5 bases and J by 5 bases, with 15 bases left in between. CDR3 length: 14 residues. The CDR3 DNA reads as TGTGCCAGCAGCGTCGGACAGATCGCATATGGCTACACCTTC. Its protein is CASSVGQIAYGYTF.

This chain connects TRBV9 to TRBJ1-1; the D gene is possibly TRBD1 (5 bases). Trimming took 3 bases from V and 5 from J, leaving 14 bases between them. Germline CDR1 is SGDLS and CDR2 is YYNGEE. CDR3 length: 14 amino acids. CDR3 bases: TGTGCCAGCAGCGGGGGCAGCCGTTTAACTGAAGCTTTCTTT. Residues: CASSGGSRLTEAFF.

The chain employs TRBV7-9 and TRBJ1-1; D gene uncertain. The CDR3 runs 16 residues. From germline, CDR1 is SEHNR and CDR2 FQNEAQ (reference sequence). The ends were cut back, 5 bases at V and 3 bases at J, with 19 bases in the middle. For the CDR3, the DNA is TGTGCCAGCAGCCCCGGAAGTTGGAATCAGGACACTGAAGCTTTCTTT. Translating gives CASSPGSWNQDTEAFF.

This sequence joins TRBV19 and TRBJ2-5; TRBD2 matches 10 bases. There are 14 residues in the CDR3. With V trimmed by 3 bases and J by 5 bases, 3 bases remained unmatched. The germline V gene has CDR1 LNHDA and CDR2 SQIVND (reference sequence). CDR3 sequence: CASSIGLAAETQYF. CDR3 sequence (DNA): TGTGCCAGTAGTATCGGACTAGCGGCTGAGACCCAGTACTTC.